A single sample is the source of the 30 T cell receptor beta chains below, sequenced in a study of control samples from healthy donors and cancer patients (dated by TCRdb to 2019 to 2021). Library method: the immunoSEQ multiplex PCR assay. In TCRdb, the immuneACCESS table is reduced to in-frame sequences with V and J assigned. These tables do not hold every clone; where another copy was compared, an unresolved V gene accounts for under half, and the others remain unexplained. The sample data list about 65,000 clones, and 90% of these were observed just once. The ten largest make up more than 1% of the sample. Sequenced input: PBMCs. The source of these receptors is a woman in her forties or fifties with colorectal cancer.

The chain employs TRBV5-1 and TRBJ2-6, with D perhaps matching TRBD1 or TRBD2 (6 bases each). V was trimmed by 3 bases and J by 2 bases, leaving 12 bases between them. Germline assignment: CDR1 SGHRS and CDR2 YFSETQ. CDR3 size: 16 residues. The chain's CDR3 is CASSSGALAGANVLTF. The DNA for the CDR3 is TGCGCCAGCAGCTCGGGGGCGCTTGCTGGGGCCAACGTCCTGACTTTC. The complete variable domain, with remaining parts taken from reference TRBV5-1 and TRBJ2-6, reads KAGVTQTPRYLIKTRGQQVTLSCSPISGHRSVSWYQQTPGQGLQFLFEYFSETQRNKGNFPGRFSGRQFSNSRSEMNVSTLELGDSALYLCASSSGALAGANVLTFGAGSRLTVL.

The CDR3 DNA reads as TGCGCCAGCAGCTTGCGCAATGAGCAGTTCTTC. Encoded protein: CASSLRNEQFF. The V and J genes are TRBV5-1 and TRBJ2-1; D unresolved. V dropped 1 base and J dropped 6 bases, with 2 bases sitting between them. The germline V gene has CDR1 SGHRS and CDR2 YFSETQ. The CDR3 consists of 11 residues. Drawing the rest from reference TRBV5-1 and TRBJ2-1, the complete variable domain is KAGVTQTPRYLIKTRGQQVTLSCSPISGHRSVSWYQQTPGQGLQFLFEYFSETQRNKGNFPGRFSGRQFSNSRSEMNVSTLELGDSALYLCASSLRNEQFFGPGTRLTVL.

The chain joins TRBV2 to TRBJ1-3; D unclear. The CDR3 contains 16 residues. Germline-derived CDR1 and CDR2 are SNHLY and FYNNEI. The V gene lost 4 bases and the J gene lost 0 bases, with 13 bases spanning the gap. CDR3 coding DNA: TGTGCCAGCAGTGGAGGTCATGGGAGCTCTGGAAACACCATATATTTT. It codes for CASSGGHGSSGNTIYF.

This clone was recorded only once. V and J are TRBV29-1 and TRBJ2-1; 12 nucleotides align to TRBD2. The CDR3 extends over 15 amino acids. Unmatched junction bases numbered 8, after V lost 5 bases and J lost 6 bases. Germline V gene data show CDR1 as SQVTM and CDR2 as ANQGSEA. CDR3 residues: CSVKRLAGAVNEQFF. The CDR3 DNA is TGCAGCGTTAAACGACTAGCGGGAGCTGTCAATGAGCAGTTCTTC.

The V call is TRBV5-6, the J call TRBJ1-6, with D perhaps TRBD1 (6 bases). In germline, CDR1 is SGHDT, CDR2 YYEEEE. The CDR3 loop spans 16 amino acids. Trimming took 1 base from V and 1 from J, leaving 9 bases between them. The CDR3 DNA follows: TGTGCCAGCAGCTTGACAGGGTGGTCCTATAATTCACCCCTCCACTTT. Amino acid sequence: CASSLTGWSYNSPLHF.

The genes are TRBV9 and TRBJ2-7; no clear D gene. This CDR3 has 13 amino acids. V gave up 4 bases and J gave up 3 bases, with 11 bases separating them. Germline CDR1 and CDR2: SGDLS and YYNGEE. The CDR3 nucleotides read TGTGCCAGCAGCCCTAATCTGAACTACGAGCAGTACTTC. This gives the protein CASSPNLNYEQYF. Using reference TRBV9 and TRBJ2-7 for the parts outside the CDR3, the full variable domain is DSGVTQTPKHLITATGQRVTLRCSPRSGDLSVYWYQQSLDQGLQFLIQYYNGEERAKGNILERFSAQQFPDLHSELNLSSLELGDSALYFCASSPNLNYEQYFGPGTRLTVT.

The chain couples TRBV13 to TRBJ2-1; the D gene is possibly TRBD2 (5 bases). Germline values: CDR1 PRHDT, CDR2 FYEKMQ (reference sequence). The V end lost 5 bases, the J end lost 0 bases, and 20 bases lay between the germline ends. This CDR3 is 18 amino acids long. In nucleotides, the CDR3 is TGTGCCAGCAGCCTCGAAATCGGACTCACGGTCTCCTACAATGAGCAGTTCTTC. It is translated as CASSLEIGLTVSYNEQFF.

As DNA, the CDR3 is TGTGCCAGCAGTGAGGTCGCGGGACCCAATCAGCCCCAGCATTTT. It encodes CASSEVAGPNQPQHF. The V and J genes are TRBV2 and TRBJ1-5; perhaps TRBD1 as D (5 bases). V lost 3 bases to trimming and J lost 3 bases, with 12 bases between them. The CDR3 loop spans 15 amino acids. In germline, CDR1 is SNHLY, CDR2 FYNNEI.

This clone was detected only once. The chain employs TRBV2 and TRBJ2-2; TRBD2 matches at 11 bases. This CDR3 is 15 amino acids long. The germline V gene encodes CDR1 SNHLY and CDR2 FYNNEI. Trimming at V came to 5 bases and at J to 7 bases, leaving 6 bases not matched to a gene. CDR3 sequence reads: CASSSLAGADGELFF. CDR3 DNA: TGTGCCAGCAGTTCACTAGCGGGAGCCGACGGGGAGCTGTTTTTT.

This clone occurred a few times. This sequence joins TRBV7-6 and TRBJ2-1, with 8 bases that match TRBD2. Germline CDR1 reads SGHVS; CDR2 reads FNYEAQ. The CDR3 is 15 amino acids. Trimming cost V 5 bases and J 0 bases; bases outside gene matches: 3. DNA for the CDR3: TGTGCCAGCAGCAGGGGACTAGACTCCTACAATGAGCAGTTCTTC. It yields the protein CASSRGLDSYNEQFF. The whole variable domain, remainder taken from reference TRBV7-6 and TRBJ2-1, is GAGVSQSPRYKVTKRGQDVALRCDPISGHVSLYWYRQALGQGPEFLTYFNYEAQQDKSGLPNDRFSAERPEGSISTLTIQRTEQRDSAMYRCASSRGLDSYNEQFFGPGTRLTVL.

The J gene is TRBJ2-7, the V gene TRBV7-8, with 11 bases matching TRBD2. Germline CDR1 and CDR2: SGHVS and FQNEAQ. Germline trimming cut 8 bases from V and 0 bases from J; bases unmatched to any gene: 6. CDR3 length equals 15 residues. The CDR3 region is CASGGLADISYEQYF. In DNA form, the CDR3 reads TGTGCCAGCGGGGGACTAGCGGACATCTCCTACGAGCAGTACTTC.

The rearrangement links TRBV6-1 to TRBJ1-2, with D possibly matching TRBD1 (5 bases). Trimming removed 4 bases from V and 6 bases from J, with 9 bases in between. The CDR3 length is 12 residues. From germline, CDR1 is MNHNS and CDR2 SASEGT. As DNA, the CDR3 is TGTGCCAGCAGTGTATCGGGGGATGGCTACACCTTC. As protein: CASSVSGDGYTF.

This clone was detected only a few times. The gene calls are TRBV29-1 and TRBJ2-5; TRBD2 is a possible D gene (7 bases). From germline, CDR1 is SQVTM and CDR2 ANQGSEA. This CDR3 is 13 amino acids long. The V gene lost 6 bases and the J gene lost 5 bases, with 16 bases spanning the gap. CDR3: CSVGGPDAETQYF. As DNA, the CDR3 is TGCAGCGTCGGGGGGCCGGACGCCGAGACCCAGTACTTC.

In its sample, this clone was seen once. The chain has TRBV5-5 and TRBJ1-3, with D possibly TRBD1 on 6 matching bases. CDR3 length: 15 amino acids. The V end was cut by 1 base, the J end by 0 bases, with 8 bases between. From germline, CDR1 is SGHKS and CDR2 YYEKEE (reference sequence). Here the CDR3 reads CASSLRTASGNTIYF. CDR3 nucleotides: TGTGCCAGCAGCTTGAGGACAGCCTCTGGAAACACCATATATTTT. Filled out from reference TRBV5-5 and TRBJ1-3, the complete variable domain reads DAGVTQSPTHLIKTRGQQVTLRCSPISGHKSVSWYQQVLGQGPQFIFQYYEKEERGRGNFPDRFSARQFPNYSSELNVNALLLGDSALYLCASSLRTASGNTIYFGEGSWLTVV.

The chain combines TRBV6-5 with TRBJ2-7, with 12 bases lining up with TRBD2. The V segment lost 7 bases and the J segment 4 bases; nucleotides outside the gene matches: 8. The CDR3 has 15 amino acids. Germline CDR1 MNHEY, CDR2 SVGAGI. The CDR3 loop reads CASKLAGGQSYEQYF. The CDR3 nucleotides read TGTGCCAGCAAACTAGCGGGGGGCCAAAGTTACGAGCAGTACTTC.

J is TRBJ1-5 and V is TRBV9; D unresolved. CDR1 and CDR2 (germline): SGDLS, YYNGEE. CDR3 length equals 14 residues. V lost 7 bases, J lost 1 base, and 12 bases lay in between. CDR3 nucleotide sequence: TGTGCCAGCTCGTTGGAGGGCAGCAATCAGCCCCAGCATTTT. Translation: CASSLEGSNQPQHF.

This chain joins TRBV5-1 and TRBJ1-4; no clear D. The CDR3 length is 15 residues. V lost 0 bases and J 3 bases, leaving 9 bases between the germline ends. Germline V CDR1 and CDR2: SGHRS, YFSETQ. The DNA for the CDR3 is TGCGCCAGCAGCTTGGACCCCGGGGCTAATGAAAAACTGTTTTTT. Encoded protein: CASSLDPGANEKLFF.

The rearrangement uses TRBV5-1 and TRBJ2-3; D perhaps matches TRBD1 (6 bases). The germline V and J ends were trimmed by 5 bases and 1 base, with 11 bases remaining between them. The length of the CDR3 is 14 residues. From germline, CDR1 is SGHRS and CDR2 YFSETQ. The CDR3 coding sequence is TGCGCCAGCAGAGCATCAGGGGGCACAGATACGCAGTATTTT. It translates to CASRASGGTDTQYF.

The chain joins TRBV6-5 to TRBJ2-5; a possible D gene is TRBD1 (5 bases). The CDR3 is 15 residues long. Germline V gene data show CDR1 as MNHEY and CDR2 as SVGAGI. V dropped 6 bases and J dropped 2 bases, with 16 bases sitting between them. The CDR3 region is CASRAQGLIQETQYF. The CDR3 DNA reads TGTGCCAGCAGGGCCCAGGGTCTTATTCAAGAGACCCAGTACTTC.

This clone came up once. At the DNA level, this CDR3 is encoded by other sequences in the same sample as well. The genes are TRBV6-1 and TRBJ1-5; a weak D match, TRBD1 (5 bases). The ends were cut back, 1 base at V and 7 bases at J, with 11 bases in the middle. This CDR3 region has 14 residues. From germline, CDR1 is MNHNS and CDR2 SASEGT. CDR3 loop: CASSEEGLPQPQHF. In DNA form, the CDR3 reads TGTGCCAGCAGTGAAGAGGGACTCCCACAGCCCCAGCATTTT.

The chain joins TRBV27 to TRBJ1-4; D may be TRBD1 (5 bases). Trimming cost V 5 bases and J 5 bases, with 15 bases left between them. There are 15 residues in the CDR3. Germline CDR1 is MNHEY and CDR2 is SMNVEV (reference sequence). The CDR3, as DNA: TGTGCCAGCAGTCCCTACACAGGTGAAAATGAAAAACTGTTTTTT. Amino acids: CASSPYTGENEKLFF.

This chain connects TRBV2 to TRBJ2-7; no clear D gene. Germline loops: CDR1 SNHLY, CDR2 FYNNEI. CDR3 length equals 14 residues. The V and J ends lost 3 bases and 0 bases respectively, with 9 bases between them. For the CDR3, the DNA is TGTGCCAGCAGTGAGGGCTATCTCTCCTACGAGCAGTACTTC. It codes for CASSEGYLSYEQYF.

A remark on this clone: A junction boundary mismatches the germline segment, possibly from a read error. The chain employs TRBV10-2 and TRBJ2-1; 12 bases agree with TRBD1. The CDR3 sequence is 17 residues long. Per the germline V gene, CDR1 is WSHSY and CDR2 is SAAADI. The CDR3: CASSELSRDRGHNEQFF. CDR3 coding DNA: TGCGCCAGTAGTGAGCTCTCACGGGACAGGGGGCACAATGAGCAGTTCTTC.

The rearrangement uses TRBV5-1 and TRBJ2-1; 7 nucleotides align to TRBD1. V lost 0 bases to trimming and J lost 6 bases; unmatched junction nucleotides: 15. Germline CDR1 is SGHRS and CDR2 is YFSETQ. CDR3 length: 18 residues. CDR3 in DNA: TGCGCCAGCAGCTTGGATAATCCCGGGACAGTAGAAGTCAATGAGCAGTTCTTC. Translated, it gives CASSLDNPGTVEVNEQFF.

This clone has a handful of counts. The chain employs TRBV19 and TRBJ2-7, with TRBD2 as a possible D gene (6 bases). The V gene's germline CDR1 is LNHDA and CDR2 SQIVND (reference sequence). CDR3 length equals 15 residues. V dropped 5 bases and J dropped 5 bases, with 19 bases sitting between them. This chain's CDR3 is CASSVGTSRGHEQYF. The CDR3 region has the DNA TGTGCCAGTAGTGTCGGGACTTCTAGAGGCCACGAGCAGTACTTC.

The chain has TRBV3-1 (or the pseudogene TRBV3-2) and TRBJ1-3, with 9 bases lining up with TRBD1. CDR3 length equals 16 residues. Trimming at V came to 4 bases and at J to 7 bases, leaving 11 bases not matched to a gene. CDR1 is LGHDT, CDR2 YNNKEL, per germline (reference sequence). Here the CDR3 reads CASSPGTGSGLNTIYF. CDR3 in DNA: TGTGCCAGCAGCCCAGGGACAGGGTCGGGTCTTAACACCATATATTTT.

V and J are TRBV6-5 and TRBJ1-3; D remains ambiguous. CDR1 is MNHEY, CDR2 SVGAGI, per germline. Deletions cut 5 bases from V and 0 bases from J, with 5 bases between. CDR3 size: 13 residues. CDR3 sequence reads: CASSKGSGNTIYF. In DNA, the CDR3 is TGTGCCAGCAGTAAGGGCTCTGGAAACACCATATATTTT.

The chain uses TRBV2 and TRBJ2-7; 8 bases are shared with TRBD1. The CDR3 runs 16 residues. The ends lost 7 bases at V and 5 bases at J; junction bases unmatched: 16. From germline, CDR1 is SNHLY and CDR2 FYNNEI. The CDR3 coding sequence is TGTGCCAGCAACCTTCCCAGACAGGGGTTTTCACACGAGCAGTACTTC. Protein sequence: CASNLPRQGFSHEQYF.

The genes are TRBV27 and TRBJ2-1; D gene ambiguous. The CDR3 sequence is 15 residues long. Germline V gives CDR1 MNHEY, CDR2 SMNVEV (reference sequence). Deletions cut 4 bases from V and 4 bases from J, with 14 bases between. CDR3 nucleotide sequence: TGTGCCAGCAGTTCACGCCCAACCCCTTACAATGAGCAGTTCTTC. Its translation: CASSSRPTPYNEQFF.

This rearrangement joins TRBV5-1 to TRBJ2-5; 11 bases line up with TRBD2. Germline lookup yields CDR1 SGHRS and CDR2 YFSETQ. This CDR3 spans 16 amino acids. For the CDR3, the DNA is TGCGCTTCCAAAGGGGTAGCGGGGGGGCCCCAAGAGACCCAGTACTTC. Translation: CASKGVAGGPQETQYF.